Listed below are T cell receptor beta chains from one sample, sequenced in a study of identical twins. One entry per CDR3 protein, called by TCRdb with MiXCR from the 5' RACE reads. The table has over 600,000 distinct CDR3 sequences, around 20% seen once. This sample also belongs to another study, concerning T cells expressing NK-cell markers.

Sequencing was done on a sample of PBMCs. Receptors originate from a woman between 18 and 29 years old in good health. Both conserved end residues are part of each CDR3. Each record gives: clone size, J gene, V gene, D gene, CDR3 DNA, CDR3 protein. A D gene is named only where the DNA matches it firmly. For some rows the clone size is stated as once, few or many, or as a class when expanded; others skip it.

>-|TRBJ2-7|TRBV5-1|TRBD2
TGCGCCAGCAGCTGGGGCGGGAGGGCCCGCGAGCAGTACTTC
CASSWGGRAREQYF
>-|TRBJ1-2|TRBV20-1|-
TGCAGTGTTCCCGACATTACCTATGGCTACACCTTC
CSVPDITYGYTF
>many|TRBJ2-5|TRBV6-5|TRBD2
TGTGCCAGCAGTTACTCGATAGCGGGAGGGCAAGAGACCCAGTACTTC
CASSYSIAGGQETQYF
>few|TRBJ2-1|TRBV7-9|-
TGTGCCAGCAGCGTGTTACCGGGGATCTCCTACAATGAGCAGTTCTTC
CASSVLPGISYNEQFF
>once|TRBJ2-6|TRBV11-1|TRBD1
TGTGCCAGCAGCTTAACCCAGCGACAGGGAAGCTCTGGGGCCAACGTCCTGACTTTC
CASSLTQRQGSSGANVLTF
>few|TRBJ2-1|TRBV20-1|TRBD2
TGCAGTCCCCACAAGACTAGCGGGGGGCGAGGCTCCTACAATGAGCAGTTCTTC
CSPHKTSGGRGSYNEQFF
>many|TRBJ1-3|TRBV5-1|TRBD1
TGCGCCAGCAGCTTCCAGGGGACAGGTGGAAACACCATATATTTT
CASSFQGTGGNTIYF
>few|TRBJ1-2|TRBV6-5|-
TGTGCCAGCAGTTACTCGGCAAAAGGGGGGAAGGGCTACACCTTC
CASSYSAKGGKGYTF
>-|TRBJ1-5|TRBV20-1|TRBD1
TGCAGTGCTGTAGACCAGGGGGGCGAGAGCAATCAGCCCCAGCATTTT
CSAVDQGGESNQPQHF
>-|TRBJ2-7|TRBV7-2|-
TGTGCCAGCAGCTTAGGGCACGGACAAGGCAACGAGCAGTACTTC
CASSLGHGQGNEQYF
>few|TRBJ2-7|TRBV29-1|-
TGCAGCGTCCGAGGCCCCGTGGGGGGCGAGCAGTACTTC
CSVRGPVGGEQYF
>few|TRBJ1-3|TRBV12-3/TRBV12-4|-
TGTGCCAGTAGACTGGCTGGAAACACCATATATTTT
CASRLAGNTIYF
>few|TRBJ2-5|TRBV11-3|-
TGTGCCAGCAGCTTAGGGCCGAAGACCCAGTACTTC
CASSLGPKTQYF
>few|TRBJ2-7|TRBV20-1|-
TGCAGTGCTAGAGATCCCCGGGGCAGGGGCACCTACGAGCAGTACTTC
CSARDPRGRGTYEQYF
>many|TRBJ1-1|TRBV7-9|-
TGTGCCAGCAGCTTCGGACCGAACACTGAAGCTTTCTTT
CASSFGPNTEAFF
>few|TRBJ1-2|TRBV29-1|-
TGCAGCGCAACCCGGGGCGAAGCTTATGGCTACACCTTC
CSATRGEAYGYTF
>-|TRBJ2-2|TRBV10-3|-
TGTGCCATCAGTGAGGCCGGGACATTCAACACCGGGGAGCTGTTTTTT
CAISEAGTFNTGELFF
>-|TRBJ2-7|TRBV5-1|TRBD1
TGCGCCAGCAGATACGGGACAGGCTCCTACGAGCAGTACTTC
CASRYGTGSYEQYF
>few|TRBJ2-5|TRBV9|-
TGTGCCAGCAGCGTAGATCTAGCGACCCAAGAGACCCAGTACTTC
CASSVDLATQETQYF
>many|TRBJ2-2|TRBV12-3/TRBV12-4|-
TGTGCCAGCACCACTTCTAGGGACCCCGGGGAGCTGTTTTTT
CASTTSRDPGELFF
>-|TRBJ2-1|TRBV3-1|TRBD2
TGTGCCAGCAGCCCGCAGTTCAGACTAGCCATTGAGCAGTTCTTC
CASSPQFRLAIEQFF
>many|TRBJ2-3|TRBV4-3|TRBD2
TGCGCCAGCAGCCCCCGACTAGCGGCAGATACGCAGTATTTT
CASSPRLAADTQYF
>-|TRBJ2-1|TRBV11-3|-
TGTGCCAGCAGCTTAGCGGGCGGCCTCGGTGAGCAGTTCTTC
CASSLAGGLGEQFF
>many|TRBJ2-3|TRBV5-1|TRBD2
TGCGCCAGCAGCTTGGCTAGCGGGATGAGAGATACGCAGTATTTT
CASSLASGMRDTQYF
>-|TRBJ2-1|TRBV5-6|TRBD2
TGTGCCAGCAGCGCCACAACTAGCGGGGGGGCCTTTGGATCCTACAATGAGCAGTTCTTC
CASSATTSGGAFGSYNEQFF
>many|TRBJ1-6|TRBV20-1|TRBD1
TGCAGTGCCCGACAGGGTAATTCACCCCTCCACTTT
CSARQGNSPLHF
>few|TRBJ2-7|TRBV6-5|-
TGTGCCAGCACTTACTCACGGTCCAGGGCGTACTACGAGCAGTACTTC
CASTYSRSRAYYEQYF
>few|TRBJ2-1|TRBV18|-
TGTGCCAGCTCACCGGGGACGCGGGATGAGCAGTTCTTC
CASSPGTRDEQFF
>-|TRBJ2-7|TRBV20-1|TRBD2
TGCAGTGCTAGAGATCCGTCCGGGGCGGGAGGGCCCGAGCAGTACTTC
CSARDPSGAGGPEQYF
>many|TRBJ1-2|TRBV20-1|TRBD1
TGCAGTGCTGCAACAGGGGGTGGCTATGGCTACACCTTC
CSAATGGGYGYTF
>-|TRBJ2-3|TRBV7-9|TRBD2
TGTGCCAGCAGCCCCGCGGAGGGCGGGAGTATAGATACGCAGTATTTT
CASSPAEGGSIDTQYF
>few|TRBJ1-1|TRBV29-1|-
TGCAGCGTTTGCGCGGGGGCTGAGGAAGCTTTCTTT
CSVCAGAEEAFF
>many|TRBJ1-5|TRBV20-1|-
TGCAGTGCTAAAGGACAGAGGAATAGCAATCAGCCCCAGCATTTT
CSAKGQRNSNQPQHF